One and the same sample provided the 29 T cell receptor beta chains below, sequenced in a study of T-cell memory formation after mild COVID-19. TCRdb re-called the 5' RACE reads through MiXCR, storing one row per CDR3 protein. The table lists around 310,000 distinct CDR3 sequences, more than 15% of them singletons, with approximately 20% in the top ten. Sequences were obtained from PBMCs or a T cell subset sorted from them (not recorded which). All receptors come from a man aged 18 to 30 who had mild COVID-19 (a few samples of this study predate the infection). Cell type and time point are not known.

The CDR3, as DNA: TGTGCCAGCAGCACCCAGACAGGGGGAAAGCAGTTCTTC. This sequence encodes CASSTQTGGKQFF. V usage is TRBV7-2 and J usage is TRBJ2-1; 9 bases match TRBD1. Germline lookup yields CDR1 SGHTA and CDR2 FQGNSA. J gave up 11 bases and V 5 bases, and 7 bases lay outside the gene matches. The CDR3 loop spans 13 amino acids.

The rearrangement joins TRBV28 to TRBJ2-3, with D possibly TRBD2 on 6 matching bases. V dropped 6 bases and J dropped 2 bases, with 15 bases sitting between them. Germline V lookup: CDR1 MDHEN, CDR2 SYDVKM. There are 15 residues in the CDR3. The CDR3 loop is CASSEGGASTDTQYF. Written as DNA, the CDR3 is TGTGCCAGCAGCGAGGGCGGGGCTTCCACAGATACGCAGTATTTT.

This clonotype came up a few times. The genes are TRBV12-3 or TRBV12-4 and TRBJ1-1; the D gene is possibly TRBD1 (5 bases). This CDR3 is built from 14 residues. V lost 5 bases and J 2 bases, leaving 12 bases between the germline ends. The DNA of the CDR3 is TGTGCCAGCAGTGGGGCGGCGGCTAACACTGAAGCTTTCTTT. Its translation is CASSGAAANTEAFF.

The chain couples TRBV5-1 to TRBJ1-4; 9 positions agree with TRBD1. The CDR3 runs to 16 residues. Germline CDR1 and CDR2: SGHRS and YFSETQ. V shed 4 bases and J 8 bases; nucleotides not matched to a gene: 12. CDR3 sequence: CASSPLPGQGGEKLFF. CDR3 DNA sequence: TGCGCCAGCAGCCCCCTCCCGGGACAGGGTGGCGAAAAACTGTTTTTT.

This clonotype has just a few counts. J is TRBJ2-1 and V is TRBV25-1; a possible D gene is TRBD1 (6 bases). The CDR3 extends over 14 amino acids. V dropped 9 bases and J dropped 0 bases, with 12 bases sitting between them. CDR1 and CDR2 (germline): MGHDK, SYGVNS. This CDR3 is CASGTLSSYNEQFF. The DNA of the CDR3 is TGTGCCAGTGGGACACTGAGCTCCTACAATGAGCAGTTCTTC. Variable domain in full (rest from reference TRBV25-1 and TRBJ2-1): EADIYQTPRYLVIGTGKKITLECSQTMGHDKMYWYQQDPGMELHLIHYSYGVNSTEKGDLSSESTVSRIRTEHFPLTLESARPSHTSQYLCASGTLSSYNEQFFGPGTRLTVL.

This clonotype was counted a few times. CDR3 bases: TGTGCCAGCAGTTACGCTAGCGGGGGCCATTCCTACGAGCAGTACGTC. Translating gives CASSYASGGHSYEQYV. The V call is TRBV6-2 or TRBV6-3, the J call TRBJ2-7, with TRBD2 matching 10 bases. Trimming cost V 2 bases and J 1 base; bases outside gene matches: 5. The germline gives CDR1 MNHEY, CDR2 SVGEGT. The CDR3 is 16 amino acids.

The chain couples TRBV5-1 to TRBJ2-3; TRBD1 aligns across 10 bases. This CDR3 spans 16 amino acids. V shed 4 bases, J shed 4 bases, and the junction held 9 bases outside the gene matches. Germline assignment: CDR1 SGHRS and CDR2 YFSETQ. CDR3 coding DNA: TGCGCCAGCAGCCCGGGACAGGGGCAAGGCTCAGATACGCAGTATTTT. Translation gives CASSPGQGQGSDTQYF.

This clonotype showed up just a few times. V usage is TRBV25-1 and J usage is TRBJ1-6; weak D call: TRBD1 (5 bases). In germline, CDR1 is MGHDK, CDR2 SYGVNS. With 9 bases removed from V and 10 bases from J, the gap between germline ends came to 16 bases. The CDR3 spans 13 residues. CDR3 loop: CASMGEGRSPLHF. CDR3 nucleotide sequence: TGTGCCAGTATGGGAGAGGGGAGATCACCCCTCCACTTT.

This clonotype showed up just a few times. The rearrangement joins TRBV11-2 to TRBJ2-1; 10 bases agree with TRBD1. The germline V gene encodes CDR1 SGHAT and CDR2 FQNNGV. The CDR3 has 16 residues. The junction had 4 bases not matched to a gene; V was cut back by 4 bases and J by 1 base. The CDR3 nucleotides are TGTGCCAGCAGCTCACGGACAGGGGGTTCCTACAATGAGCAGTTCTTC. This gives the protein CASSSRTGGSYNEQFF.

In its sample, this clonotype was seen a few times. The chain couples TRBV5-1 to TRBJ1-1; D unclear. Germline CDR1 reads SGHRS; CDR2 reads YFSETQ. The CDR3 has 15 residues. Trimming shortened V by 0 bases and J by 0 bases, and 9 bases separated the two germline ends. The CDR3 is CASSLDHRLNTEAFF. The CDR3 region has the DNA TGCGCCAGCAGCTTGGATCACCGATTGAACACTGAAGCTTTCTTT.

V usage is TRBV5-4 and J usage is TRBJ2-6; D is uncertain. The germline V and J ends were trimmed by 4 bases and 0 bases, with 5 bases remaining between them. This CDR3 has 14 amino acids. The V gene's germline CDR1 is SGHNT and CDR2 YYREEE (reference sequence). In DNA form, the CDR3 reads TGTGCCAGCAGCGCCCTCTCTGGGGCCAACGTCCTGACTTTC. It encodes CASSALSGANVLTF.

The table lists this clonotype with a few counts. The chain uses TRBV18 and TRBJ2-5, with unresolved D. Germline loops: CDR1 KGHSH, CDR2 LQKENI. V shed 4 bases and J shed 5 bases, with 14 bases lying between them. The CDR3 is 14 residues long. The CDR3 nucleotides are TGTGCCAGCTCACGACGAGAGATTGAGGAGACCCAGTACTTC. Its protein product is CASSRREIEETQYF.

The chain couples TRBV11-2 to TRBJ2-5, with TRBD1 matching over 9 bases. The germline V gene encodes CDR1 SGHAT and CDR2 FQNNGV. The CDR3 has 15 residues. Trimming cost V 6 bases and J 4 bases; bases outside gene matches: 9. For the CDR3, the DNA is TGTGCCAGCAGACATCCGGGACAGGGAGGAGAGACCCAGTACTTC. This codes for CASRHPGQGGETQYF. Full variable domain (outside the CDR3, taken from reference TRBV11-2 and TRBJ2-5): EAGVAQSPRYKIIEKRQSVAFWCNPISGHATLYWYQQILGQGPKLLIQFQNNGVVDDSQLPKDRFSAERLKGVDSTLKIQPAKLEDSAVYLCASRHPGQGGETQYFGPGTRLLVL.

V and J are TRBV5-1 and TRBJ2-1; tentatively, D is TRBD1 (6 bases). CDR1 is SGHRS, CDR2 YFSETQ, per germline. Trimming took off 4 bases at V and 0 bases at J, with 17 bases between the two ends. The CDR3 extends over 17 amino acids. In nucleotides, the CDR3 is TGCGCCAGCAGCGCCCAGGGGTCCATAAGCTCCTACAATGAGCAGTTCTTC. Protein sequence: CASSAQGSISSYNEQFF.

V usage is TRBV4-1 and J usage is TRBJ1-5; no definite D call. This CDR3 comprises 15 residues. Germline V gene sequence: CDR1 MGHRA, CDR2 YSYEKL. V lost 0 bases and J lost 1, with 7 bases in between. Here the CDR3 DNA reads TGCGCCAGCAGCCAAGATATGGGGAGCAATCAGCCCCAGCATTTT. Amino acids: CASSQDMGSNQPQHF.

The chain couples TRBV7-2 to TRBJ1-6; D is ambiguous. There are 14 residues in the CDR3. In germline, CDR1 is SGHTA, CDR2 FQGNSA. V was cut by 5 bases and J by 3 bases, with 8 bases left in between. Here the CDR3 DNA reads TGTGCCAGCAGCCGGCCTCACTATAATTCACCCCTCCACTTT. The encoded protein is CASSRPHYNSPLHF.

This chain connects TRBV7-9 to TRBJ2-7; D remains ambiguous. This CDR3 is 13 amino acids long. Between the trimmed V and J ends, which lost 5 bases and 1 base, there was a span of 9 bases. Germline V gives CDR1 SEHNR, CDR2 FQNEAQ (reference sequence). The CDR3 here is CASSPVRSYEQYF. The CDR3 DNA sequence: TGTGCCAGCAGCCCGGTGAGGTCCTACGAGCAGTACTTC.

This clonotype was seen a few times. CDR3 sequence reads: CSARVGAEETQYF. The CDR3 DNA reads as TGCAGTGCTAGAGTGGGGGCAGAAGAGACCCAGTACTTC. The chain is built from TRBV20-1 and TRBJ2-5, with D perhaps matching TRBD1 (6 bases). The CDR3 has 13 amino acids. Germline lookup yields CDR1 DFQATT and CDR2 SNEGSKA (reference sequence). V was pared by 1 base and J by 3 bases, with 9 bases between.

This clonotype was recorded a few times. The rearrangement uses TRBV24-1 and TRBJ1-2; D is undetermined. The CDR3 is 13 amino acids. Trimming took off 9 bases at V and 3 bases at J, with 13 bases between the two ends. Germline lookup yields CDR1 KGHDR and CDR2 SFDVKD. The CDR3 reads CATQGRSDYGYTF. In DNA, the CDR3 is TGTGCCACCCAAGGGAGATCTGACTATGGCTACACCTTC.

The chain couples TRBV7-2 to TRBJ2-2, with TRBD2 matching 12 bases. The CDR3 covers 17 residues. Trimming cost V 5 bases and J 3 bases; bases outside gene matches: 7. Germline lookup yields CDR1 SGHTA and CDR2 FQGNSA. CDR3 in DNA: TGTGCCAGCAGCCCGACTAGCGGGGGTCTCGACACCGGGGAGCTGTTTTTT. Amino acids: CASSPTSGGLDTGELFF.

V and J are TRBV21-1 and TRBJ2-7; the table calls TRBD1, which could not be checked here. TRBV21-1 is marked as a pseudogene. CDR3 size: 13 residues. The CDR3 loop is CASSSVDRHEQYF. The CDR3 DNA reads as TGTGCCAGCAGCTCGGTGGACAGGCATGAGCAGTACTTC.

This clonotype was seen a few times. The chain joins TRBV30 to TRBJ1-3; D uncertain. V was clipped by 2 bases and J by 4 bases, with 3 bases between them. The CDR3 is made up of 11 amino acids. CDR1 and CDR2 (germline): GTSNPN, SVGIG (reference sequence). The CDR3 loop reads CAWSIGNTIYF. CDR3 bases: TGTGCCTGGAGTATAGGAAACACCATATATTTT.

CDR3 sequence (DNA): TGCGCCAGCGCCCGAGGGGGCTACACTGAAGCTTTCTTT. This encodes CASARGGYTEAFF. V usage is TRBV5-1 and J usage is TRBJ1-1; 7 bases align to TRBD1. Trimming removed 7 bases from V and 3 bases from J; junction bases left unmatched: 6. The CDR3 consists of 13 residues. Germline CDR1 is SGHRS and CDR2 is YFSETQ.

This clonotype has only a few counts. This sequence joins TRBV3-1 and TRBJ2-7; D is tentatively TRBD1 or TRBD2 (5 bases each). The CDR3 spans 12 residues. Trimming took 4 bases from V and 6 from J, leaving 10 bases between them. From germline, CDR1 is LGHDT and CDR2 YNNKEL (reference sequence). The CDR3 region has the DNA TGTGCCAGCAGCCGTGGTGGGGGCGAGCAGTACTTC. Translation: CASSRGGGEQYF.

This clonotype was seen a handful of times. The rearrangement links TRBV29-1 to TRBJ2-2, with D unresolved. The CDR3 extends over 16 amino acids. CDR1 is SQVTM and CDR2 is ANQGSEA in the germline V gene. Trimming took off 4 bases at V and 0 bases at J, with 15 bases between the two ends. The CDR3 loop is CSVAVVQKANTGELFF. The CDR3 DNA reads as TGCAGCGTTGCAGTTGTGCAGAAGGCGAACACCGGGGAGCTGTTTTTT.

This chain links TRBV20-1 with TRBJ2-5; 11 bases align to TRBD2. With V trimmed by 1 base and J by 4 bases, 5 bases remained unmatched. This CDR3 region has 15 residues. Germline values: CDR1 DFQATT, CDR2 SNEGSKA (reference sequence). CDR3 sequence (DNA): TGCAGTGCTAGAGTGCTAGCGGGGGGAGGAGAGACCCAGTACTTC. Amino acid sequence: CSARVLAGGGETQYF.

There are a few counts of this clonotype. This chain connects TRBV7-9 to TRBJ2-3; D possibly corresponds to TRBD2 (5 bases). The CDR3 length is 17 residues. Germline V gene lookup returns CDR1 SEHNR and CDR2 FQNEAQ (reference sequence). V lost 3 bases and J 4 bases, leaving 20 bases between the germline ends. The CDR3 protein is CASSFQGQAEVPDTQYF. The DNA of the CDR3 is TGTGCCAGCAGCTTCCAAGGCCAAGCGGAGGTGCCAGATACGCAGTATTTT.

This clonotype was picked up a small number of times. The gene calls are TRBV29-1 and TRBJ1-1, with D unresolved. The germline V gene has CDR1 SQVTM and CDR2 ANQGSEA. V lost 5 bases to trimming and J lost 1 base, with 5 bases between them. There are 11 residues in the CDR3. CDR3: CSVLENTEAFF. The CDR3, as DNA: TGCAGCGTTTTAGAGAACACTGAAGCTTTCTTT.

This clonotype turned up a few times. CDR3 in amino acids: CASKRTGVTTGELFF. In DNA form, the CDR3 reads TGTGCCAGCAAAAGGACAGGGGTGACCACCGGGGAGCTGTTTTTT. The rearrangement links TRBV5-5 to TRBJ2-2; TRBD1 matches 9 bases. CDR1 and CDR2 (germline): SGHKS, YYEKEE (reference sequence). CDR3 length: 15 amino acids. The V segment lost 6 bases and the J segment 4 bases; nucleotides outside the gene matches: 7. Drawing the rest from reference TRBV5-5 and TRBJ2-2, the complete variable domain is DAGVTQSPTHLIKTRGQQVTLRCSPISGHKSVSWYQQVLGQGPQFIFQYYEKEERGRGNFPDRFSARQFPNYSSELNVNALLLGDSALYLCASKRTGVTTGELFFGEGSRLTVL.